These 28 T cell receptor beta chains originate from one sample sequenced in a study of blood T cell repertoires in COVID-19. Libraries were prepared by immunoSEQ multiplex PCR; TCRdb keeps only in-frame clonotypes and omits some of them. The profile shows 500,000 to 600,000 clones, about 88% of them singletons. Source material: peripheral blood. Receptors originate from a woman aged 45-59 years with COVID-19, enrolled during active disease.

This chain links TRBV20-1 with TRBJ1-4; D ambiguous. Trimming cost V 5 bases and J 5 bases, with 6 bases left between them. CDR1 and CDR2 (germline): DFQATT, SNEGSKA (reference sequence). The CDR3 is 11 amino acids. CDR3 nucleotides: TGCAGTGCTCAGCGAAATGAAAAACTGTTTTTT. Encoded protein: CSAQRNEKLFF.

The chain combines TRBV10-3 with TRBJ2-7, with D tentatively TRBD1 (6 bases). The CDR3 contains 17 residues. The V and J ends lost 4 bases and 3 bases respectively, with 22 bases between them. Germline values: CDR1 ENHRY, CDR2 SYGVKD. The CDR3 is CAISVRYQGSPSYEQYF. Written as DNA, the CDR3 is TGTGCCATCAGTGTTAGGTACCAGGGGTCGCCTAGCTACGAGCAGTACTTC.

This chain links TRBV3-1 (or the pseudogene TRBV3-2) with TRBJ2-7, with 7 bases matching TRBD2. The length of the CDR3 is 16 residues. Germline values: CDR1 LGHDT, CDR2 YNNKEL (reference sequence). With V trimmed by 4 bases and J by 6 bases, 15 bases remained unmatched. The CDR3 sequence: CASSRGAHPGRSEQYF. In DNA, the CDR3 is TGTGCCAGCAGCCGAGGGGCTCACCCCGGGAGGAGCGAGCAGTACTTC.

This chain joins TRBV5-6 and TRBJ2-5, with a tentative D call TRBD2 (5 bases). The germline V and J ends were trimmed by 2 bases and 0 bases, with 11 bases remaining between them. CDR3 length: 15 residues. From germline, CDR1 is SGHDT and CDR2 YYEEEE. The CDR3 loop reads CASSFTTGYQETQYF. The CDR3 nucleotides read TGTGCCAGCAGCTTCACAACGGGGTACCAAGAGACCCAGTACTTC.

The sample holds one count of this clone. For the CDR3, the DNA is TGTGCCACCAGCAGGGGGGGGATCGGCACAGATACGCAGTATTTT. This translates into CATSRGGIGTDTQYF. The chain uses TRBV15 and TRBJ2-3, with 7 bases lining up with TRBD2. The CDR3 is made up of 15 amino acids. The germline V gene encodes CDR1 LNHNV and CDR2 YYDKDF (reference sequence). The trim removed 3 bases at V and 1 base at J, leaving 4 bases unmatched.

The chain combines TRBV30 with TRBJ2-5, with 8 positions matching TRBD1. Germline V gene sequence: CDR1 GTSNPN, CDR2 SVGIG (reference sequence). After removal of 5 bases from V and 5 bases from J, the junction contained 10 bases not matched to a gene. This CDR3 is 14 amino acids long. The CDR3 DNA reads as TGTGCCTGGTCCTCGGGACAGGTGGTGGAGACCCAGTACTTC. Protein sequence: CAWSSGQVVETQYF.

CDR3 in amino acids: CATGLAGGNYEQYF. CDR3 nucleotide sequence: TGTGCCACTGGACTAGCGGGGGGGAACTACGAGCAGTACTTC. This chain connects TRBV28 to TRBJ2-7; TRBD2 matches at 15 bases. Germline V gives CDR1 MDHEN, CDR2 SYDVKM. The CDR3 loop spans 14 amino acids. After removal of 10 bases from V and 3 bases from J, the junction contained 4 bases not matched to a gene. The full variable domain, with the rest looked up from reference TRBV28 and TRBJ2-7, is DVKVTQSSRYLVKRTGEKVFLECVQDMDHENMFWYRQDPGLGLRLIYFSYDVKMKEKGDIPEGYSVSREKKERFSLILESASTNQTSMYLCATGLAGGNYEQYFGPGTRLTVT.

This rearrangement joins TRBV7-2 to TRBJ2-3; 8 bases are a match to TRBD2. The CDR3 covers 15 residues. Trimming took 3 bases from V and 4 from J; bases not matched to a gene: 6. Germline loops: CDR1 SGHTA, CDR2 FQGNSA. In nucleotides, the CDR3 is TGTGCCAGCAGCTTTTCCGGGGGGGGCTCAGATACGCAGTATTTT. This encodes CASSFSGGGSDTQYF.

V and J are TRBV9 and TRBJ1-3; tentative D call: TRBD1 (5 bases). From germline, CDR1 is SGDLS and CDR2 YYNGEE. The CDR3 covers 14 residues. Trimming left V 4 bases short and J 3 bases short, with 11 bases between. In nucleotides, the CDR3 is TGTGCCAGCAGCACCCAGGGTTATGGAAACACCATATATTTT. It encodes CASSTQGYGNTIYF.

The rearrangement links TRBV4-1 to TRBJ2-3; D possibly corresponds to TRBD2 (5 bases). Germline loops: CDR1 MGHRA, CDR2 YSYEKL. V was trimmed by 1 base and J by 4 bases, leaving 6 bases between them. The CDR3 spans 13 residues. The CDR3 reads CASSQAGSDTQYF. Written as DNA, the CDR3 is TGCGCCAGCAGCCAAGCGGGGTCAGATACGCAGTATTTT.

The rearrangement uses TRBV24-1 and TRBJ2-3, with 8 bases fitting TRBD1. V was clipped by 4 bases and J by 6 bases; unmatched bases: 8. This CDR3 is 15 amino acids long. Looked up from germline, CDR1 is KGHDR and CDR2 is SFDVKD. The CDR3 reads CATSDRIGQGDTQYF. The DNA for the CDR3 is TGTGCCACCAGTGACCGAATCGGACAGGGCGATACGCAGTATTTT.

The chain combines TRBV27 with TRBJ1-2, with 12 bases lining up with TRBD1. The CDR3 consists of 17 residues. V was clipped by 6 bases and J by 4 bases; unmatched bases: 12. Germline V CDR1 and CDR2: MNHEY, SMNVEV (reference sequence). In DNA form, the CDR3 reads TGTGCCAGCAGCTACTCCGGGACAGGGGGCCGAGGCTATGGCTACACCTTC. The encoded protein is CASSYSGTGGRGYGYTF.

This chain links TRBV30 with TRBJ1-1, with D hard to call. The CDR3 is 12 amino acids. CDR1 and CDR2 (germline): GTSNPN, SVGIG (reference sequence). Trimming took 0 bases from V and 11 from J, leaving 13 bases between them. The CDR3 DNA sequence: TGTGCCTGGAGTGTAAGCGCGGAGCCGGCTTTCTTT. Translated: CAWSVSAEPAFF.

The chain is built from TRBV3-1 (or the pseudogene TRBV3-2) and TRBJ2-7, with 7 bases lining up with TRBD1. V lost 7 bases, J lost 4 bases, and 10 bases stayed unmatched. The CDR3 is 14 amino acids. The germline CDR1 and CDR2 sequences are LGHDT and YNNKEL (reference sequence). CDR3 sequence: CASTPDRSPYEQYF. Written as DNA, the CDR3 is TGTGCCAGCACCCCGGACAGGAGCCCGTACGAGCAGTACTTC.

The chain has TRBV5-1 and TRBJ1-6; no reliable D call. Germline CDR1 SGHRS, CDR2 YFSETQ. This CDR3 comprises 14 residues. V was cut by 2 bases and J by 8 bases, with 11 bases left in between. The DNA of the CDR3 is TGCGCCAGCAGCTTCGGAAGGGAGTATTCACCCCTCCACTTT. Translation gives CASSFGREYSPLHF.

The chain combines TRBV5-1 with TRBJ1-2; unclear D gene. This CDR3 region has 12 residues. Per the germline V gene, CDR1 is SGHRS and CDR2 is YFSETQ. V was shortened by 0 bases and J by 8 bases, with 8 bases between the two germline ends. CDR3 bases: TGCGCCAGCAGCTTGGCGGGGAGAGGCTACACCTTC. Protein product: CASSLAGRGYTF.

V and J are TRBV28 and TRBJ2-7; D is uncertain. The CDR3 sequence is 10 residues long. V was trimmed by 8 bases and J by 4 bases, leaving 6 bases between them. Germline CDR1 reads MDHEN; CDR2 reads SYDVKM. CDR3 in amino acids: CASSNYEQYF. The CDR3 bases are TGTGCCAGCTCTAATTACGAGCAGTACTTC. Together with reference TRBV28 and TRBJ2-7, the CDR3 gives the full variable domain: DVKVTQSSRYLVKRTGEKVFLECVQDMDHENMFWYRQDPGLGLRLIYFSYDVKMKEKGDIPEGYSVSREKKERFSLILESASTNQTSMYLCASSNYEQYFGPGTRLTVT.

The rearrangement joins TRBV24-1 to TRBJ2-3, with TRBD1 identical over 9 bases. V shed 4 bases and J 5 bases; nucleotides not matched to a gene: 6. Germline lookup yields CDR1 KGHDR and CDR2 SFDVKD. The CDR3 totals 15 residues. CDR3 protein: CATSEWDREEDTQYF. The CDR3 DNA sequence: TGTGCCACCAGTGAGTGGGACAGGGAAGAAGATACGCAGTATTTT.

The chain carries TRBV24-1 and TRBJ2-3, with D possibly TRBD1 on 5 matching bases. Germline CDR1 reads KGHDR; CDR2 reads SFDVKD. V was pared by 1 base and J by 10 bases, with 17 bases between. The CDR3 runs 15 residues. The CDR3 DNA sequence: TGTGCCACCAGTGATTTAGGCGTGGGGCGAGAGGCGCAGTATTTT. It specifies CATSDLGVGREAQYF.

The chain employs TRBV5-6 and TRBJ1-2; D unclear. The V gene lost 0 bases and the J gene lost 8 bases, with 14 bases spanning the gap. In germline, CDR1 is SGHDT, CDR2 YYEEEE. The CDR3 is 14 residues long. Written as DNA, the CDR3 is TGTGCCAGCAGCTTGGGGCAGATGAAAGTGGGCTACACCTTC. This translates into CASSLGQMKVGYTF.

The chain uses TRBV6-5 and TRBJ1-2; 7 nucleotides match TRBD1. Trimming cost V 4 bases and J 1 base; bases outside gene matches: 3. The CDR3 totals 14 residues. Per germline, CDR1 MNHEY and CDR2 SVGAGI. This chain's CDR3 is CASSSTGVNYGYTF. The CDR3 DNA sequence: TGTGCCAGCAGTTCCACAGGGGTTAACTATGGCTACACCTTC.

The chain combines TRBV10-3 with TRBJ1-5; no clear D gene. Trimming took off 0 bases at V and 0 bases at J, with 12 bases between the two ends. Germline CDR1 and CDR2: ENHRY and SYGVKD. The CDR3 is 17 residues long. The chain's CDR3 is CAISESPRESSNQPQHF. The CDR3 coding sequence is TGTGCCATCAGTGAGTCCCCCCGGGAAAGTAGCAATCAGCCCCAGCATTTT.

The chain is built from TRBV11-2 and TRBJ2-5, with 10 bases aligning to TRBD1. CDR1 and CDR2 (germline): SGHAT, FQNNGV. The CDR3 extends over 15 amino acids. The V gene end was trimmed by 5 bases and the J gene end by 0 bases; junction bases not matched to a gene: 3. The chain's CDR3 is CASSLGQGDQETQYF. CDR3 DNA: TGTGCCAGCAGCCTCGGACAGGGGGACCAAGAGACCCAGTACTTC.

The rearrangement joins TRBV4-1 to TRBJ1-2; 10 positions match TRBD1. The CDR3 totals 15 residues. Germline V gene lookup returns CDR1 MGHRA and CDR2 YSYEKL. With 1 base clipped from V and 2 bases from J, the junction kept 1 base outside the gene matches. CDR3 region: CASSQGTGGNYGYTF. The CDR3 nucleotides read TGCGCCAGCAGCCAAGGGACAGGGGGGAACTATGGCTACACCTTC.

The chain employs TRBV28 and TRBJ2-1, with 11 positions matching TRBD1. CDR3 size: 15 residues. Germline V CDR1 and CDR2: MDHEN, SYDVKM. J gave up 6 bases and V 1 base, and 2 bases lay outside the gene matches. CDR3 residues: CASSLSGTGGNEQFF. Written as DNA, the CDR3 is TGTGCCAGCAGTTTATCCGGGACAGGGGGCAATGAGCAGTTCTTC.

Written as DNA, the CDR3 is TGTGCCAGCAGCTGGGGGGAGGGCACAGATACGCAGTATTTT. As protein: CASSWGEGTDTQYF. V and J are TRBV11-2 and TRBJ2-3, with a tentative D call TRBD2 (6 bases). CDR3 length: 14 amino acids. Deletions cut 4 bases from V and 1 base from J, with 9 bases between. Looked up from germline, CDR1 is SGHAT and CDR2 is FQNNGV. Drawing the rest from reference TRBV11-2 and TRBJ2-3, the complete variable domain is EAGVAQSPRYKIIEKRQSVAFWCNPISGHATLYWYQQILGQGPKLLIQFQNNGVVDDSQLPKDRFSAERLKGVDSTLKIQPAKLEDSAVYLCASSWGEGTDTQYFGPGTRLTVL.

The genes are TRBV29-1 and TRBJ2-7; the D gene is possibly TRBD2 (6 bases). V lost 8 bases and J 0 bases, leaving 14 bases between the germline ends. CDR3 length equals 13 residues. CDR1 is SQVTM, CDR2 ANQGSEA, per germline. CDR3: CSTTGTGSYEQYF. The DNA for the CDR3 is TGCAGCACAACCGGGACTGGCTCCTACGAGCAGTACTTC.

This chain joins TRBV6-1 and TRBJ1-1; no definite D call. This CDR3 is 14 amino acids long. CDR1 and CDR2 from the germline V gene are MNHNS and SASEGT. The ends were cut back, 0 bases at V and 1 base at J, with 6 bases in the middle. The CDR3: CASSEARWNTEAFF. For the CDR3, the DNA is TGTGCCAGCAGTGAAGCGCGCTGGAACACTGAAGCTTTCTTT.